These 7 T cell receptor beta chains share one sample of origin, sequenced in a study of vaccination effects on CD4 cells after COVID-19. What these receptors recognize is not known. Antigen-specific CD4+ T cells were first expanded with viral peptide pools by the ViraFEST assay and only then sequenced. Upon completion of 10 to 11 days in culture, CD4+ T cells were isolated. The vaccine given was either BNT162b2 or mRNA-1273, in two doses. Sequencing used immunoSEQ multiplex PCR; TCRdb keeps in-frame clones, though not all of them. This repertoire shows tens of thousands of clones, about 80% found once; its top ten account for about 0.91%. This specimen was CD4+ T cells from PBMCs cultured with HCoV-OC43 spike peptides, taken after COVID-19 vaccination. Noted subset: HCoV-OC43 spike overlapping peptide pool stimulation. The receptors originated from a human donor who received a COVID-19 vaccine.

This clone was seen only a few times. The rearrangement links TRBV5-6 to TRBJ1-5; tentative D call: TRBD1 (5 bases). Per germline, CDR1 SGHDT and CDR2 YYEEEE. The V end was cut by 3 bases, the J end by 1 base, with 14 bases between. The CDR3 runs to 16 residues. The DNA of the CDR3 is TGTGCCAGCAGCTGGGGAAGGGGAGGCAGCAATCAGCCCCAGCATTTT. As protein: CASSWGRGGSNQPQHF.

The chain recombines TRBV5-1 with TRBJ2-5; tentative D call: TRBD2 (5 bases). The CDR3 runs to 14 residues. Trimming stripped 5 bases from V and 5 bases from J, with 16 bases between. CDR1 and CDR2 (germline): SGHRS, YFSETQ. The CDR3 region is CASRYGAGRETQYF. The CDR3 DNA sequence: TGCGCCAGCAGATACGGCGCGGGTAGGGAGACCCAGTACTTC. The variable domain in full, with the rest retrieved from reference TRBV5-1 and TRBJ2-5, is KAGVTQTPRYLIKTRGQQVTLSCSPISGHRSVSWYQQTPGQGLQFLFEYFSETQRNKGNFPGRFSGRQFSNSRSEMNVSTLELGDSALYLCASRYGAGRETQYFGPGTRLLVL.

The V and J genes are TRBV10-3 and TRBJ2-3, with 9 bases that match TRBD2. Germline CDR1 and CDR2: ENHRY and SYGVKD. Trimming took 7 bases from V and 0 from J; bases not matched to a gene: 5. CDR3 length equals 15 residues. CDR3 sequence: CAINYLAGSTDTQYF. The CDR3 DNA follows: TGTGCCATCAACTATCTAGCGGGGAGCACAGATACGCAGTATTTT.

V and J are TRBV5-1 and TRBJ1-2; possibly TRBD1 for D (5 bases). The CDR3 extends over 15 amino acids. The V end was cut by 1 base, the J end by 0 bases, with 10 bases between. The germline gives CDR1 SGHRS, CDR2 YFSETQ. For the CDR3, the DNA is TGCGCCAGCAGCTTGATTGGGGCAGCTAACTATGGCTACACCTTC. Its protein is CASSLIGAANYGYTF. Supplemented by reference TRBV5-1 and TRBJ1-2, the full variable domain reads KAGVTQTPRYLIKTRGQQVTLSCSPISGHRSVSWYQQTPGQGLQFLFEYFSETQRNKGNFPGRFSGRQFSNSRSEMNVSTLELGDSALYLCASSLIGAANYGYTFGSGTRLTVV.

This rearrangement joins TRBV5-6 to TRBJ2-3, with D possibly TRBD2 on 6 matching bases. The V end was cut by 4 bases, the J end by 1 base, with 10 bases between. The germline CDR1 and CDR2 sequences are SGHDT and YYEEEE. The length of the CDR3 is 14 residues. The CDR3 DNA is TGTGCCAGCAGCCGGAGGGGTGGCACAGATACGCAGTATTTT. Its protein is CASSRRGGTDTQYF.

CDR3 amino acids: CASSGPDRVIDTQYF. As DNA, the CDR3 is TGTGCCAGTAGTGGCCCCGACAGGGTGATAGATACGCAGTATTTT. The chain is built from TRBV19 and TRBJ2-3; 7 nucleotides align to TRBD1. This CDR3 has 15 residues. V shed 5 bases and J 5 bases; nucleotides not matched to a gene: 10. Germline CDR1 and CDR2: LNHDA and SQIVND (reference sequence). Looking up the rest from reference TRBV19 and TRBJ2-3 gives the full variable domain: DGGITQSPKYLFRKEGQNVTLSCEQNLNHDAMYWYRQDPGQGLRLIYYSQIVNDFQKGDIAEGYSVSREKKESFPLTVTSAQKNPTAFYLCASSGPDRVIDTQYFGPGTRLTVL.

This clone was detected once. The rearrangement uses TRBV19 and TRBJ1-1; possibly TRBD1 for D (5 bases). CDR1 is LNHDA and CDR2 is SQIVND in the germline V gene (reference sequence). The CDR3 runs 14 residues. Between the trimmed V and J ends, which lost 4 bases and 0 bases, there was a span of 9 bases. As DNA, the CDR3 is TGTGCCAGTAGTAAACAGGTGTTGAACACTGAAGCTTTCTTT. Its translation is CASSKQVLNTEAFF.